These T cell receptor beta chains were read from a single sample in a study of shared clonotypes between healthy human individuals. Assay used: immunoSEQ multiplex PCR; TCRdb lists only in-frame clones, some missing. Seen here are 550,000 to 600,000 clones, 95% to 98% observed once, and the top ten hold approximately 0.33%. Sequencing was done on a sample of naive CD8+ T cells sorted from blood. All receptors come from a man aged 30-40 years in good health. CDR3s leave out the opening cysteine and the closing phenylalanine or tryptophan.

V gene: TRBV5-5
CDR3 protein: ASSFLSGREDEQF

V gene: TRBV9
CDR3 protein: ASSLRQGRRETQY

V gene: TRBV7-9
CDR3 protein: ASIPKTGGEETQY

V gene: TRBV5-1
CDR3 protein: ASSLGGTIEAF

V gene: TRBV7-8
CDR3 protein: ASNTGGGGGYT

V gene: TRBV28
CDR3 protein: ASTIAGTSETQY

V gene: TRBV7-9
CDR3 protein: ASSLGLAGGPTDTQY

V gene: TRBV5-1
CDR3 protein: ASSPRRTAQETQY

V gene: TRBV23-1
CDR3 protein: ASSQGCNEQF

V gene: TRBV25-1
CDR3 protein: ASSELEVEQF

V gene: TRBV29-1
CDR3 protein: SVLGEFSSYNEQF

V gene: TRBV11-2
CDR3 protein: ASSISSYNEQF

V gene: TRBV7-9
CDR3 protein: ASSPPSSGSYEQY

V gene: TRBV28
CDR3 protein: ASSLRGLAGVDEQF

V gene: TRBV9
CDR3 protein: ASSQAGGPYNEQF

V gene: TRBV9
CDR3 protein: ASSVGPANYGYT

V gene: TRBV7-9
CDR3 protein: ASSPMREGSQETQY